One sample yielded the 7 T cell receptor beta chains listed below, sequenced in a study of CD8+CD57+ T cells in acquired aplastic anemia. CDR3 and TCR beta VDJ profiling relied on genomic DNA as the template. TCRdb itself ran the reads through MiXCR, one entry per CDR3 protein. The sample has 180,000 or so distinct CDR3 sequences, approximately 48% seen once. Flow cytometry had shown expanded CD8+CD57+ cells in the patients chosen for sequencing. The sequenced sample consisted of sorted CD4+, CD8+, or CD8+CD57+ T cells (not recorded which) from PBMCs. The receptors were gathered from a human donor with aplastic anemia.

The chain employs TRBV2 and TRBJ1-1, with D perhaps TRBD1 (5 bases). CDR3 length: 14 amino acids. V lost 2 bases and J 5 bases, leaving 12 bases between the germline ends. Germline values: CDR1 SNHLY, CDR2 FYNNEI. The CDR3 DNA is TGTGCCAGCAGTGAACAGGGCGAAGGAACTGAAGCTTTCTTT. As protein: CASSEQGEGTEAFF.

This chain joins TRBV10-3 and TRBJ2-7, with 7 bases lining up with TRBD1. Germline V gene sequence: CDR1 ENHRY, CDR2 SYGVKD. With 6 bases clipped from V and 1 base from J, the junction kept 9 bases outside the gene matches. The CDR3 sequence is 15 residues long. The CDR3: CAIRAGTVRSYEQYF. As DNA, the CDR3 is TGTGCCATCAGGGCCGGGACAGTCCGTTCCTACGAGCAGTACTTC.

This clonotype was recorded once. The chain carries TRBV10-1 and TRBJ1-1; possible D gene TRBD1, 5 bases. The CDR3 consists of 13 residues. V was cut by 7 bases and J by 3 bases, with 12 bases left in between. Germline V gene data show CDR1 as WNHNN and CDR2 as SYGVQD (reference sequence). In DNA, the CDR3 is TGCGCCAGCATTCAGGGTGAGGACACTGAAGCTTTCTTT. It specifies CASIQGEDTEAFF.

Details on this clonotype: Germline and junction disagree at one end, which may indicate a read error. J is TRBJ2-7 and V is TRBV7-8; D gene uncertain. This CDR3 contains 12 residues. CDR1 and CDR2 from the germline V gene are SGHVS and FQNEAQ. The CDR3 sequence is CASSLAVNEQYF. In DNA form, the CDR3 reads TGTGCTAGCAGCTTAGCAGTTAACGAGCAGTACTTC.

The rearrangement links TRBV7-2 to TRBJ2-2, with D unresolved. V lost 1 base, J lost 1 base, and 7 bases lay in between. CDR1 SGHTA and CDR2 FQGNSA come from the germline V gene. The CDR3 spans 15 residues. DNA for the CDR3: TGTGCCAGCAGCTTAGTTAGGTTGAACACCGGGGAGCTGTTTTTT. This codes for CASSLVRLNTGELFF.

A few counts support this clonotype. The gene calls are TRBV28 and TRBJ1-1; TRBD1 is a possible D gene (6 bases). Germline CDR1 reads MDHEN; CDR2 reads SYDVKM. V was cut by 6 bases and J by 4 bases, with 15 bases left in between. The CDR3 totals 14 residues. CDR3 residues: CASRTQGWVTEAFF. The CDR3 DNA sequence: TGTGCCAGCAGAACACAGGGCTGGGTCACTGAAGCTTTCTTT.

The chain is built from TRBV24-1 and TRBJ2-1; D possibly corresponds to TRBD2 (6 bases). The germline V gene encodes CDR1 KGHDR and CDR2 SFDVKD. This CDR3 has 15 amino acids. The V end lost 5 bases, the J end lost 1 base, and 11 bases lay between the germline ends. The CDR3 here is CATSAIGSSYNEQFF. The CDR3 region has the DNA TGTGCCACCAGTGCCATCGGGAGTTCCTACAATGAGCAGTTCTTC.